The clone carrying this T cell receptor beta chain was seen at least ten times. What it recognizes is unknown. Building the TCR beta libraries relied on iRepertoire HTBI primers, and CDR3 regions underwent Arm-PCR. Methods used by the authors: Samples revealed 50 to 70 TRBV and about 15 TRBJ segments. One entry per CDR3 protein, called by TCRdb with MiXCR from the multiplex PCR reads. TCRdb's processing, not the authors', yielded these V and J calls. The sample includes approximately 400,000 distinct CDR3 sequences, about 16% of them seen just once. The sample belongs to a study of regulatory T cells in long-lasting Graves disease. General observations from the study: Newly diagnosed disease favored TRBV20-1 and TRBJ2-1 over persistent disease. New patients shared fewer public clonotypes (966) than persistent patients did (more than 2,500).

The CDR3 has 13 residues. V was pared by 8 bases and J by 8 bases, with 16 bases between. Germline V gene data show CDR1 as SEHNR and CDR2 as FQNEAQ (reference sequence). Noted time point: newly diagnosed GD, antithyroid drugs for less than 3 months. PBMC RNA was the source of the TCR library. Another study also made use of these data, one on T cells in Graves' hyperthyroidism and ophthalmopathy. From that second work: Among the patients, aged 18 to 65, hyperthyroidism was newly diagnosed and had lasted under 2 months.

The clonotype comes from a woman in her twenties or thirties with Graves disease. The chain combines TRBV7-9 with TRBJ2-1; weak D call: TRBD1 (6 bases). Sequencing used peripheral blood mononuclear cells (PBMCs), obtained at new diagnosis, from a patient treated with antithyroid drugs. Here the CDR3 reads CASSLRGLDEQFF. DNA of the CDR3: TGTGCCAGCTCCCTGAGGGGGTTGGATGAGCAGTTCTTC.